Detailed here is one TCR beta chain. CDR3 length equals 14 residues. V was cut by 1 base and J by 0 bases, with 8 bases left in between. Germline V gives CDR1 SGHDT, CDR2 YYEEEE. Only in-frame clones appear in the TCRdb table, and some are missing; sequencing was by immunoSEQ multiplex PCR. This sample has under 200,000 clones, with less than 85% found just once. Enrolled through a virtual design, the participants were between roughly 18 and 95 years of age and came from some 26 US areas. The data belong to a study of blood T cell repertoires in COVID-19. The sample comprised PBMCs or T cells enriched from blood (not recorded which). The sequence was collected from a woman aged 60 to 75 with acute COVID-19. The chain carries TRBV5-6 and TRBJ2-7; a possible D gene is TRBD2 (5 bases). This CDR3 is CASSLRELSYEQYV. CDR3 nucleotide sequence: TGTGCCAGCAGCTTGAGGGAGCTCTCCTACGAGCAGTACGTC.